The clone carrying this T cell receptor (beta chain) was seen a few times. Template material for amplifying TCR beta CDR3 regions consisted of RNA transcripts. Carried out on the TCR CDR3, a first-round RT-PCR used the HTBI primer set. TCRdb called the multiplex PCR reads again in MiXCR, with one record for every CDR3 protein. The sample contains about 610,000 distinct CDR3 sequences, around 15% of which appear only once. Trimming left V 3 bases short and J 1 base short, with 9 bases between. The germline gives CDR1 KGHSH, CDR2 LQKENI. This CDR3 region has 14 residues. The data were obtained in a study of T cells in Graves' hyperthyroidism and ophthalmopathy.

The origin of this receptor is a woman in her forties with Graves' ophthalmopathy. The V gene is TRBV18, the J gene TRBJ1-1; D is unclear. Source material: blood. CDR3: CASSPLMGNTEAFF. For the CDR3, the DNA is TGTGCCAGCTCACCGTTAATGGGGAACACTGAAGCTTTCTTT.